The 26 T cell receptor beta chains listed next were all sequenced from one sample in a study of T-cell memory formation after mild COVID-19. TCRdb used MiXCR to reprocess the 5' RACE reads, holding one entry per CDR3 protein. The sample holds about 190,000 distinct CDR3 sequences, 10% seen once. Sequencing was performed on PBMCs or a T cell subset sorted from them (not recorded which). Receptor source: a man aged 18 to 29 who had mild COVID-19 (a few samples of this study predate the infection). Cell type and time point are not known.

The CDR3 here is CASSQYTVLGNYGYTF. In DNA, the CDR3 is TGCGCCAGCAGCCAGTACACAGTTTTAGGCAACTATGGCTACACCTTC. V and J are TRBV4-3 and TRBJ1-2; no clear D. The CDR3 runs 16 residues. Trimming removed 3 bases at V and 2 bases at J, with 16 bases between. CDR1 and CDR2 from the germline V gene are LGHNA and YSLEER.

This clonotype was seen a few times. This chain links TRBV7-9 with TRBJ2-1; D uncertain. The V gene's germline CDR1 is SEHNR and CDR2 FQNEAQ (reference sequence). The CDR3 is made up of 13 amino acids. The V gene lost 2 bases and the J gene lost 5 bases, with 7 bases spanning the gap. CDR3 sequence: CASSLPGNNEQFF. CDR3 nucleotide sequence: TGTGCCAGCAGCTTACCAGGCAACAATGAGCAGTTCTTC.

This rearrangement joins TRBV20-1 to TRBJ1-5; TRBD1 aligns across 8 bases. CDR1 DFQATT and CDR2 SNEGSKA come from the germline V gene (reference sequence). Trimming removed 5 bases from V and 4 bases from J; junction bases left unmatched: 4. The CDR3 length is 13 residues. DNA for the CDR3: TGCAGTGCTGGGCGACAGGGGAATCAGCCCCAGCATTTT. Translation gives CSAGRQGNQPQHF.

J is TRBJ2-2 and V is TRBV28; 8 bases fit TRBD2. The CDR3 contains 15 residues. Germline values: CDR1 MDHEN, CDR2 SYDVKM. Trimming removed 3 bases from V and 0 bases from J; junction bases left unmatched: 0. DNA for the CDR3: TGTGCCAGCAGTTTGGGACTAGCGAACACCGGGGAGCTGTTTTTT. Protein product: CASSLGLANTGELFF.

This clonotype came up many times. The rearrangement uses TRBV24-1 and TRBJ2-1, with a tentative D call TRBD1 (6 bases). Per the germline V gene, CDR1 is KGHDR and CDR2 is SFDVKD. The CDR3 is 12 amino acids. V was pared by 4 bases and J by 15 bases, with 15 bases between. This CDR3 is CATSEFTGSWFF. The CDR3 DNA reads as TGTGCCACCAGTGAATTTACAGGGTCTTGGTTCTTC.

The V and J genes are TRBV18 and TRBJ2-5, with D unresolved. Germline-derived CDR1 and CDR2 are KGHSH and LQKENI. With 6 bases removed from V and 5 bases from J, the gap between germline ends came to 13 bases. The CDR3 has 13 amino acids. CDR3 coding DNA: TGTGCCAGCTCTCTTGTCGCATTTGAGACCCAGTACTTC. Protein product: CASSLVAFETQYF.

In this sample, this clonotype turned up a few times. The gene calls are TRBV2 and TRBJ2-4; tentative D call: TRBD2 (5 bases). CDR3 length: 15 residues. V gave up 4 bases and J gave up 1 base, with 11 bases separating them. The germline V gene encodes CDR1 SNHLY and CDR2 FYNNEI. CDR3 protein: CASSVAGGAKNIQYF. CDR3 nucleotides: TGTGCCAGCAGTGTAGCAGGCGGGGCCAAAAACATTCAGTACTTC.

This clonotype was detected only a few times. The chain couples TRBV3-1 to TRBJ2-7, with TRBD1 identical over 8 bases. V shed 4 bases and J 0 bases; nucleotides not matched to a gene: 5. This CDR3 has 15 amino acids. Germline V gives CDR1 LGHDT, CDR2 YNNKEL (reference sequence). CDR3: CASSPWTGSSYEQYF. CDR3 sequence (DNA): TGTGCCAGCAGCCCGTGGACAGGGAGCTCCTACGAGCAGTACTTC.

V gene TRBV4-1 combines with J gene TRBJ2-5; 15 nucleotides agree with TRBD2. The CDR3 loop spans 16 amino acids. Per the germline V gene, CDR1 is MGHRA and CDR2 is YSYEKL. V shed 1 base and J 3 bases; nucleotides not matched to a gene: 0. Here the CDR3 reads CASSQGTSGGEETQYF. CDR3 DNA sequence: TGCGCCAGCAGCCAAGGGACTAGCGGGGGGGAAGAGACCCAGTACTTC.

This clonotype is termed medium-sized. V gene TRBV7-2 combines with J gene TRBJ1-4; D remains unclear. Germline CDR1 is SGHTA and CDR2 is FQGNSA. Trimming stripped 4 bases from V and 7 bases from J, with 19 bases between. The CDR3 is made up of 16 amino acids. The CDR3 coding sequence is TGTGCCAGCAGCTCCTTCCCTAATTCGAGAATTGAAAAACTGTTTTTT. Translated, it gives CASSSFPNSRIEKLFF. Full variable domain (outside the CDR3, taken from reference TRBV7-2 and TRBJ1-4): GAGVSQSPSNKVTEKGKDVELRCDPISGHTALYWYRQSLGQGLEFLIYFQGNSAPDKSGLPSDRFSAERTGGSVSTLTIQRTQQEDSAVYLCASSSFPNSRIEKLFFGSGTQLSVL.

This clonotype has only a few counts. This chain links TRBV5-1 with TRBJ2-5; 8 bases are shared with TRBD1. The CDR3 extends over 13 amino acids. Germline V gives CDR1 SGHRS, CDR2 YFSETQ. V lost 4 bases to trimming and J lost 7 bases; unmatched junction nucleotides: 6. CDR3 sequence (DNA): TGCGCCAGCAGCCACGGACAGGGCGGGACCCAGTACTTC. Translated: CASSHGQGGTQYF.

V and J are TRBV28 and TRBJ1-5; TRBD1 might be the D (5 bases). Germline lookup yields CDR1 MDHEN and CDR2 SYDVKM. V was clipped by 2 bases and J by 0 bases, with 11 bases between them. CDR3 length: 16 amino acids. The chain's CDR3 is CASSLGGTGSNQPQHF. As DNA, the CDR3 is TGTGCCAGCAGTTTAGGAGGTACAGGTAGCAATCAGCCCCAGCATTTT.

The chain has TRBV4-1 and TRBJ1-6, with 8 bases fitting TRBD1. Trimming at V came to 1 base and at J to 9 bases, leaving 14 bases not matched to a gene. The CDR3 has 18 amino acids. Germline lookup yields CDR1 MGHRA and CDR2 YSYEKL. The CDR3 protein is CASSQGRARQGLASPLHF. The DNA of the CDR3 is TGCGCCAGCAGCCAAGGTCGGGCGCGACAGGGGTTGGCTTCACCCCTCCACTTT.

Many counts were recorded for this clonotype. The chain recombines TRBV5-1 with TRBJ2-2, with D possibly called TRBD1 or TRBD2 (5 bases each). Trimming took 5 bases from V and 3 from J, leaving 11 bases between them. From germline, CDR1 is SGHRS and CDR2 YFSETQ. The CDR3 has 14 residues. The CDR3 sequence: CASRSGTYTGELFF. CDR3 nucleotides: TGCGCCAGCAGGTCCGGGACCTACACCGGGGAGCTGTTTTTT. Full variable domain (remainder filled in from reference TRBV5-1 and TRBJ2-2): KAGVTQTPRYLIKTRGQQVTLSCSPISGHRSVSWYQQTPGQGLQFLFEYFSETQRNKGNFPGRFSGRQFSNSRSEMNVSTLELGDSALYLCASRSGTYTGELFFGEGSRLTVL.

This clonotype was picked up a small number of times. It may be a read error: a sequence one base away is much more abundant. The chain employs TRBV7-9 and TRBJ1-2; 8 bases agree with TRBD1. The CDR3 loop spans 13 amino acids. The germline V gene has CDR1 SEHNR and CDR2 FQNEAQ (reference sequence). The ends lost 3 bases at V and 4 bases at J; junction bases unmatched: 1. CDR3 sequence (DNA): TGTGCCAGCAGCTTTACAGGGGGCTATGGCTACACCTTC. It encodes CASSFTGGYGYTF.

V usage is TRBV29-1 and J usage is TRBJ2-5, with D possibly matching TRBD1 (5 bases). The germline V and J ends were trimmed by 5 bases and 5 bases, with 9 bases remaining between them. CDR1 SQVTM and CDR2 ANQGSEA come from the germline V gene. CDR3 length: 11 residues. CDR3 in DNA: TGCAGCGTTAGACAGTTCGAGACCCAGTACTTC. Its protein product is CSVRQFETQYF.

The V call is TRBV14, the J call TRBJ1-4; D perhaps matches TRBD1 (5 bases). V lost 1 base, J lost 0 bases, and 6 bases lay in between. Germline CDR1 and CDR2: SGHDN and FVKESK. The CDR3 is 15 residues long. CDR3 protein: CASSQGGATNEKLFF. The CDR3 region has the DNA TGTGCCAGCAGCCAAGGGGGCGCAACTAATGAAAAACTGTTTTTT.

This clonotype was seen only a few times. In nucleotides, the CDR3 is TGTGCCAGCAGCTTGGAAAGGCCGGGACAGGGGATATCACCCCTCCACTTT. It codes for CASSLERPGQGISPLHF. The V gene is TRBV5-6, the J gene TRBJ1-6; 10 nucleotides agree with TRBD1. CDR3 length equals 17 residues. Germline CDR1 is SGHDT and CDR2 is YYEEEE. J was trimmed by 10 bases and V by 0 bases; bases with no gene match: 10.

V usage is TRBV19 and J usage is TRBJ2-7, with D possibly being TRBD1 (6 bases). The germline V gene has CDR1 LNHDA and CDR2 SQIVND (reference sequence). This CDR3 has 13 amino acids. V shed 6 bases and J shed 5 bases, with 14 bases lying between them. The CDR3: CASSPPPGDEQYV. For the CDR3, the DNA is TGTGCCAGTAGCCCTCCCCCAGGGGACGAGCAGTACGTC.

The CDR3 bases are TGCGCCAGACGGCGGGGGGCAACTAACACTGAAGCTTTCTTT. This codes for CARRRGATNTEAFF. The chain recombines TRBV5-1 with TRBJ1-1; D is perhaps TRBD1 (6 bases). The germline V gene has CDR1 SGHRS and CDR2 YFSETQ. This CDR3 contains 14 residues. V lost 8 bases, J lost 2 bases, and 16 bases lay in between.

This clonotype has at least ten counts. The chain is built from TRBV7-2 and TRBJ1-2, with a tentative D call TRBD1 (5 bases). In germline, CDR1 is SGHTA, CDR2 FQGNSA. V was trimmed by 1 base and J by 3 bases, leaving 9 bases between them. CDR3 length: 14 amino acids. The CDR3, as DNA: TGTGCCAGCAGCTTAGTTGGAGGGGACTATGGCTACACCTTC. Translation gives CASSLVGGDYGYTF. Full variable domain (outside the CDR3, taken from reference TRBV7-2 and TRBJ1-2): GAGVSQSPSNKVTEKGKDVELRCDPISGHTALYWYRQSLGQGLEFLIYFQGNSAPDKSGLPSDRFSAERTGGSVSTLTIQRTQQEDSAVYLCASSLVGGDYGYTFGSGTRLTVV.

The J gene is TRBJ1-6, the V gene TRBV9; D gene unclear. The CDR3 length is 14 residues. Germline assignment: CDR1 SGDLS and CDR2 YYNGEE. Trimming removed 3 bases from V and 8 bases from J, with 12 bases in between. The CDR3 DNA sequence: TGTGCCAGCAGCGAGGGAGGGAGAGATTCACCCCTCCACTTT. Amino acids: CASSEGGRDSPLHF.

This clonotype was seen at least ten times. CDR3 DNA sequence: TGTGCCAGCAGCTTATGGGGGAGAGCTAACTATGGCTACACCTTC. Translating it yields CASSLWGRANYGYTF. This chain links TRBV12-3 or TRBV12-4 with TRBJ1-2; a possible D gene is TRBD1 (5 bases). CDR3 length: 15 amino acids. V was pared by 6 bases and J by 0 bases, with 14 bases between.

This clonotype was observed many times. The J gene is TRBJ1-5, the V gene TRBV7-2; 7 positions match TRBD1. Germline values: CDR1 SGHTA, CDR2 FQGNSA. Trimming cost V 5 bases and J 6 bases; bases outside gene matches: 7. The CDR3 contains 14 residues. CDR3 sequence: CASSQGGLGQPQHF. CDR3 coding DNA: TGTGCCAGCAGCCAGGGGGGGCTCGGTCAGCCCCAGCATTTT.

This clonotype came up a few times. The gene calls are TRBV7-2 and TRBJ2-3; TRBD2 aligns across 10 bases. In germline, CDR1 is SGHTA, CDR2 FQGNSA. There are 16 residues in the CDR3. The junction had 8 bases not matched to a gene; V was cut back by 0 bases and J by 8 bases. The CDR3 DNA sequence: TGTGCCAGCAGCTTAGCGGCCCTAGCGGGGGAAGGTACGCAGTATTTT. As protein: CASSLAALAGEGTQYF.

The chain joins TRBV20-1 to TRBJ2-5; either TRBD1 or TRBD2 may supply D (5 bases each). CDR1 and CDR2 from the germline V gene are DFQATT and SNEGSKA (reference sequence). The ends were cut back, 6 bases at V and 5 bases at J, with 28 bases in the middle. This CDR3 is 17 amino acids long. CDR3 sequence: CSAQTHEQARTGETQYF. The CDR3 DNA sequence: TGCAGTGCCCAGACCCACGAACAGGCACGGACGGGGGAGACCCAGTACTTC.